The 32 T cell receptor beta chains below come from one sample, sequenced in a study of T-cell memory formation after mild COVID-19. TCRdb itself ran the 5' RACE reads through MiXCR, one entry per CDR3 protein. The sample contains roughly 550,000 distinct CDR3 sequences, roughly 21% of which appear only once. The specimen was PBMCs or a T cell subset sorted from them (not recorded which). Receptor source: an adult woman who had mild COVID-19 (a few samples of this study predate the infection). Cell type and time point are not known.

The gene calls are TRBV4-2 and TRBJ2-6; D is possibly TRBD1 or TRBD2 (5 bases each). Germline V gene sequence: CDR1 LGHNA, CDR2 YNFKEQ. The germline V and J ends were trimmed by 0 bases and 2 bases, with 23 bases remaining between them. The CDR3 consists of 21 residues. CDR3 bases: TGTGCCAGCAGCCAAGAATCGCCAGGGACGTTCACTCCGGCTGGGGCCAACGTCCTGACTTTC. Protein product: CASSQESPGTFTPAGANVLTF.

V and J are TRBV4-1 and TRBJ2-7, with 9 bases aligning to TRBD1. Trimming took 4 bases from V and 6 from J; bases not matched to a gene: 4. CDR3 length: 13 amino acids. In germline, CDR1 is MGHRA, CDR2 YSYEKL. CDR3 in amino acids: CASSLTTGGEQYF. CDR3 coding DNA: TGCGCCAGCAGCCTTACGACAGGGGGCGAGCAGTACTTC.

This clonotype was detected only a few times. V gene TRBV7-3 combines with J gene TRBJ2-2, with D uncertain. The germline CDR1 and CDR2 sequences are SGHTA and FQGTGA. The CDR3 is made up of 13 amino acids. V gave up 6 bases and J gave up 4 bases, with 9 bases separating them. CDR3 in DNA: TGTGCCAGCAGTCATCCGTTCACCGGGGAGCTGTTTTTT. Protein product: CASSHPFTGELFF.

The chain carries TRBV7-6 and TRBJ2-7; 8 bases align to TRBD1. Germline CDR1 reads SGHVS; CDR2 reads FNYEAQ. With 5 bases clipped from V and 6 bases from J, the junction kept 9 bases outside the gene matches. The CDR3 is made up of 14 amino acids. As DNA, the CDR3 is TGTGCCAGCAGCACCAGGACAGGGTCCGTCGAGCAGTACTTC. Its protein product is CASSTRTGSVEQYF. The full variable domain, its missing parts supplied by reference TRBV7-6 and TRBJ2-7, is GAGVSQSPRYKVTKRGQDVALRCDPISGHVSLYWYRQALGQGPEFLTYFNYEAQQDKSGLPNDRFSAERPEGSISTLTIQRTEQRDSAMYRCASSTRTGSVEQYFGPGTRLTVT.

The rearrangement links TRBV10-3 to TRBJ1-1; perhaps TRBD1 as D (6 bases). The V and J ends lost 8 bases and 0 bases respectively, with 10 bases between them. This CDR3 has 13 amino acids. Germline values: CDR1 ENHRY, CDR2 SYGVKD. The CDR3 DNA is TGTGCCATCCGGCAGGGGATGAACACTGAAGCTTTCTTT. This sequence encodes CAIRQGMNTEAFF.

The chain has TRBV14 and TRBJ1-2, with D possibly matching TRBD1 (5 bases). CDR1 and CDR2 (germline): SGHDN, FVKESK. CDR3 size: 11 residues. V was pared by 6 bases and J by 8 bases, with 10 bases between. CDR3 coding DNA: TGTGCCAGCAGTAATCACAGGGGCTACACCTTC. This gives the protein CASSNHRGYTF. Full variable domain (missing parts from reference TRBV14 and TRBJ1-2): EAGVTQFPSHSVIEKGQTVTLRCDPISGHDNLYWYRRVMGKEIKFLLHFVKESKQDESGMPNNRFLAERTGGTYSTLKVQPAELEDSGVYFCASSNHRGYTFGSGTRLTVV.

This clonotype was detected ten times or more. The chain couples TRBV25-1 to TRBJ2-2; perhaps TRBD1 as D (5 bases). Germline loops: CDR1 MGHDK, CDR2 SYGVNS. This CDR3 contains 15 residues. The V end was cut by 5 bases, the J end by 4 bases, with 14 bases between. The CDR3 sequence is CASSKRGLGTGELFF. CDR3 bases: TGTGCCAGCAGTAAAAGGGGATTGGGCACCGGGGAGCTGTTTTTT. Complete variable domain (other parts from reference TRBV25-1 and TRBJ2-2): EADIYQTPRYLVIGTGKKITLECSQTMGHDKMYWYQQDPGMELHLIHYSYGVNSTEKGDLSSESTVSRIRTEHFPLTLESARPSHTSQYLCASSKRGLGTGELFFGEGSRLTVL.

The rearrangement links TRBV25-1 to TRBJ2-7; TRBD1 might be the D (6 bases). The germline V gene has CDR1 MGHDK and CDR2 SYGVNS. Trimming took 2 bases from V and 2 from J, leaving 10 bases between them. The CDR3 is 14 amino acids. CDR3 nucleotides: TGTGCCAGCAGTGAAGGGGGCAGAACCTACGAGCAGTACTTC. This encodes CASSEGGRTYEQYF.

This clonotype has just a few counts. This chain uses TRBV19 with TRBJ2-5; 11 nucleotides line up with TRBD1. Germline V lookup: CDR1 LNHDA, CDR2 SQIVND (reference sequence). This CDR3 contains 15 residues. Trimming took 5 bases from V and 5 from J; bases not matched to a gene: 7. The CDR3 region is CASSPGTGGKETQYF. CDR3 in DNA: TGTGCCAGTAGTCCGGGGACAGGGGGGAAGGAGACCCAGTACTTC.

A few counts support this clonotype. The CDR3 is CASSRSDRVSPYEQYF. CDR3 DNA: TGCGCCAGCAGCCGGTCGGACAGGGTTTCCCCCTACGAGCAGTACTTC. The chain has TRBV4-1 and TRBJ2-7, with TRBD1 matching 8 bases. V lost 4 bases and J lost 2; bases outside the gene matches: 10. The CDR3 is made up of 16 amino acids. The germline gives CDR1 MGHRA, CDR2 YSYEKL.

The V and J genes are TRBV5-4 and TRBJ1-1; maybe TRBD1 (6 bases). This CDR3 has 15 residues. Trimming stripped 3 bases from V and 6 bases from J, with 18 bases between. Germline CDR1 and CDR2: SGHNT and YYREEE (reference sequence). The CDR3 DNA sequence: TGTGCCAGCAGCTCACCTGGGGGGCGGGACGCTGAAGCTTTCTTT. Protein: CASSSPGGRDAEAFF. Supplemented by reference TRBV5-4 and TRBJ1-1, the full variable domain reads ETGVTQSPTHLIKTRGQQVTLRCSSQSGHNTVSWYQQALGQGPQFIFQYYREEENGRGNFPPRFSGLQFPNYSSELNVNALELDDSALYLCASSSPGGRDAEAFFGQGTRLTVV.

This clonotype was recorded a few times. The V gene is TRBV6-1, the J gene TRBJ2-7; D is perhaps TRBD2 (5 bases). The CDR3 loop spans 15 amino acids. Germline V gene data show CDR1 as MNHNS and CDR2 as SASEGT. V lost 3 bases, J lost 0 bases, and 12 bases lay in between. This CDR3 is CASSDPGSSSYEQYF. In DNA form, the CDR3 reads TGTGCCAGCAGTGATCCGGGGTCAAGCTCCTACGAGCAGTACTTC.

This clonotype was detected only a few times. The rearrangement uses TRBV6-5 and TRBJ2-7; 7 bases fit TRBD2. Germline V gene lookup returns CDR1 MNHEY and CDR2 SVGAGI. This CDR3 spans 13 amino acids. V lost 6 bases to trimming and J lost 5 bases; unmatched junction nucleotides: 7. CDR3 loop: CASSRTTSDEQYF. As DNA, the CDR3 is TGTGCCAGCAGCCGCACCACTAGCGACGAGCAGTACTTC.

This clonotype showed up just a few times. The rearrangement links TRBV12-3 or TRBV12-4 to TRBJ1-1; D is unclear. Deletions cut 0 bases from V and 6 bases from J, with 5 bases between. The CDR3 covers 12 residues. This CDR3 is CASSLAKAEAFF. For the CDR3, the DNA is TGTGCCAGCAGTTTAGCCAAGGCTGAAGCTTTCTTT.

The CDR3 nucleotides are TGTGCCAGCAGAATGACAGGGGGCAGCTATGGCTACACCTTC. Translating gives CASRMTGGSYGYTF. This rearrangement joins TRBV7-2 to TRBJ1-2; 10 positions match TRBD1. Germline V lookup: CDR1 SGHTA, CDR2 FQGNSA. The CDR3 loop spans 14 amino acids. The ends lost 6 bases at V and 4 bases at J; junction bases unmatched: 5.

CDR3 residues: CALGRTRNTGELFF. The CDR3 coding sequence is TGTGCCTTAGGGAGGACACGGAACACCGGGGAGCTGTTTTTT. The J gene is TRBJ2-2, the V gene TRBV30; tentative D call: TRBD2 (6 bases). The germline V gene has CDR1 GTSNPN and CDR2 SVGIG (reference sequence). The CDR3 is made up of 14 amino acids. Deletions cut 7 bases from V and 1 base from J, with 13 bases between.

In its sample, this clonotype was seen once. This chain joins TRBV6-2 or TRBV6-3 and TRBJ2-6, with TRBD1 as a possible D gene (5 bases). Germline values: CDR1 MNHEY, CDR2 SVGEGT. The length of the CDR3 is 15 residues. Trimming left V 6 bases short and J 0 bases short, with 9 bases between. CDR3 loop: CASSHTGSGANVLTF. The CDR3 coding sequence is TGTGCCAGCAGCCACACAGGCTCTGGGGCCAACGTCCTGACTTTC.

This clonotype appeared many times. The chain employs TRBV11-3 and TRBJ2-3; TRBD1 matches at 9 bases. With V trimmed by 2 bases and J by 6 bases, 3 bases remained unmatched. Germline V lookup: CDR1 SGHNT, CDR2 YENEEA. The CDR3 is made up of 14 amino acids. The CDR3 nucleotides are TGTGCCAGCAGCTTAAGGACAGGGGAGGATACGCAGTATTTT. It translates to CASSLRTGEDTQYF.

This sequence joins TRBV6-5 and TRBJ2-5; TRBD2 matches at 9 bases. This CDR3 is built from 15 residues. Germline-derived CDR1 and CDR2 are MNHEY and SVGAGI. With V trimmed by 5 bases and J by 5 bases, 9 bases remained unmatched. The CDR3 DNA reads as TGTGCCAGCAGTGCCCTGCTAGCGGGGCGGGAGACCCAGTACTTC. Its translation: CASSALLAGRETQYF.

The rearrangement links TRBV5-1 to TRBJ1-6; tentatively, D is TRBD1 (6 bases). This CDR3 region has 13 residues. Trimming shortened V by 4 bases and J by 8 bases, and 10 bases separated the two germline ends. CDR1 and CDR2 (germline): SGHRS, YFSETQ. CDR3 bases: TGCGCCAGCAGCCCACAGGGTGATTCACCCCTCCACTTT. Encoded protein: CASSPQGDSPLHF. The full variable domain, its missing parts supplied by reference TRBV5-1 and TRBJ1-6, is KAGVTQTPRYLIKTRGQQVTLSCSPISGHRSVSWYQQTPGQGLQFLFEYFSETQRNKGNFPGRFSGRQFSNSRSEMNVSTLELGDSALYLCASSPQGDSPLHFGNGTRLTVT.

There are a few counts of this clonotype. The genes are TRBV12-3 or TRBV12-4 and TRBJ1-1, with TRBD1 matching over 7 bases. The junction had 9 bases not matched to a gene; V was cut back by 1 base and J by 7 bases. The CDR3 loop spans 15 amino acids. The CDR3 nucleotides read TGTGCCAGCAGTTTAGTCCGACAGGGACTTGGTGAAGCTTTCTTT. Residues: CASSLVRQGLGEAFF.

J is TRBJ1-1 and V is TRBV29-1, with D maybe TRBD1 (6 bases). Germline V gene lookup returns CDR1 SQVTM and CDR2 ANQGSEA. V shed 4 bases and J shed 8 bases, with 11 bases lying between them. The CDR3 contains 11 residues. CDR3: CSVGRTEEAFF. The CDR3 DNA reads as TGCAGCGTTGGAAGGACAGAAGAAGCTTTCTTT.

This rearrangement joins TRBV14 to TRBJ2-3, with 9 positions matching TRBD2. CDR3 length equals 14 residues. V shed 6 bases, J shed 10 bases, and the junction held 11 bases outside the gene matches. Germline V gene lookup returns CDR1 SGHDN and CDR2 FVKESK. The CDR3 here is CASRAGGPYEAQYF. The CDR3 region has the DNA TGTGCCAGCAGAGCGGGAGGCCCTTATGAGGCGCAGTATTTT.

This clonotype was recorded at least ten times. The chain recombines TRBV6-2 or TRBV6-3 with TRBJ1-2; tentative D call: TRBD1 (5 bases). V was shortened by 6 bases and J by 6 bases, with 23 bases between the two germline ends. Germline CDR1 and CDR2: MNHEY and SVGEGT. CDR3 length: 16 residues. The CDR3 protein is CASRSYALQDPHGYTF. Here the CDR3 DNA reads TGTGCCAGCAGGTCATACGCCCTACAGGATCCTCATGGCTACACCTTC.

CDR3 region: CATSRPGTLGEKLFF. The CDR3 bases are TGTGCCACCAGCAGGCCCGGGACCCTAGGGGAAAAACTGTTTTTT. V and J are TRBV15 and TRBJ1-4; tentatively, D is TRBD1 (5 bases). The CDR3 covers 15 residues. CDR1 LNHNV and CDR2 YYDKDF come from the germline V gene (reference sequence). With 3 bases removed from V and 8 bases from J, the gap between germline ends came to 16 bases.

This chain uses TRBV12-3 or TRBV12-4 with TRBJ2-1; D is possibly TRBD2 (6 bases). The V and J ends lost 7 bases and 5 bases respectively, with 18 bases between them. This CDR3 region has 15 residues. The CDR3 spells CASTPGKRAHNEQFF. CDR3 DNA sequence: TGTGCCAGCACGCCGGGGAAGCGGGCCCACAATGAGCAGTTCTTC.

This chain joins TRBV7-9 and TRBJ1-2, with D unresolved. With 5 bases removed from V and 8 bases from J, the gap between germline ends came to 12 bases. The CDR3 loop spans 12 amino acids. Germline V gene data show CDR1 as SEHNR and CDR2 as FQNEAQ (reference sequence). The DNA for the CDR3 is TGTGCCAGCAGCCCCTCGAAGTGGGGCTACACCTTC. Translated, it gives CASSPSKWGYTF.

This clonotype appeared a few times. V gene TRBV27 combines with J gene TRBJ2-1, with D unresolved. V was clipped by 5 bases and J by 0 bases, with 8 bases between them. The CDR3 totals 14 residues. CDR1 and CDR2 (germline): MNHEY, SMNVEV (reference sequence). The CDR3 sequence: CASSGWTSYNEQFF. For the CDR3, the DNA is TGTGCCAGCAGTGGGTGGACCTCCTACAATGAGCAGTTCTTC.

The gene calls are TRBV5-1 and TRBJ2-1; D gene ambiguous. The CDR3 consists of 11 residues. The germline gives CDR1 SGHRS, CDR2 YFSETQ. Trimming cost V 7 bases and J 6 bases, with 8 bases left between them. DNA of the CDR3: TGCGCCAGCGAAAGATCCAATGAGCAGTTCTTC. Amino acid sequence: CASERSNEQFF.

This clonotype was seen more than once but under ten times. V is TRBV10-3 and J is TRBJ2-1; 10 bases agree with TRBD1. CDR3 length: 14 residues. Germline loops: CDR1 ENHRY, CDR2 SYGVKD. V dropped 8 bases and J dropped 8; count of bases not matched to a gene: 9. The CDR3 loop reads CAIFSGTGDDEQFF. DNA of the CDR3: TGTGCCATCTTCTCCGGGACAGGGGATGATGAGCAGTTCTTC.

The chain joins TRBV19 to TRBJ2-7, with D perhaps given as TRBD1 or TRBD2 (6 bases each). Deletions cut 1 base from V and 4 bases from J, with 11 bases between. Germline values: CDR1 LNHDA, CDR2 SQIVND (reference sequence). The CDR3 is made up of 14 amino acids. The CDR3 loop reads CASSIVGGAYEQYF. In nucleotides, the CDR3 is TGTGCCAGTAGTATAGTCGGGGGCGCGTACGAGCAGTACTTC.

This clonotype was found many times. This rearrangement joins TRBV11-2 to TRBJ2-2; possibly TRBD2 for D (5 bases). Trimming pared 5 bases from V and 4 bases from J, leaving 14 bases between. CDR1 is SGHAT and CDR2 is FQNNGV in the germline V gene. The CDR3 runs 15 residues. The CDR3 sequence is CASSPLPGSTGELFF. CDR3 DNA sequence: TGTGCCAGCAGCCCCTTACCGGGGAGCACCGGGGAGCTGTTTTTT.